The 14 T cell receptor beta chains below were found in one sample sequenced in a study of early stage breast cancer tumors. Using immunoSEQ multiplex PCR, the repertoire was profiled, and TCRdb retains in-frame clones only, with some absent. This table has about 72,000 clones, 65% to 80% appearing once. The sample taken for sequencing was blood. These receptors all stem from a person in their sixties with breast cancer.

The V call is TRBV6-6, the J call TRBJ2-7; maybe TRBD2 (5 bases). Looked up from germline, CDR1 is MNHNY and CDR2 is SVGAGI (reference sequence). V shed 5 bases and J shed 0 bases, with 17 bases lying between them. The CDR3 is 16 amino acids. CDR3 amino acids: CASSPPLGESSYEQYF. CDR3 coding DNA: TGTGCCAGCAGTCCTCCCCTTGGGGAGAGCTCCTACGAGCAGTACTTC.

The chain couples TRBV5-1 to TRBJ2-5; D is perhaps TRBD2 (6 bases). CDR1 is SGHRS, CDR2 YFSETQ, per germline. The CDR3 has 13 residues. V gave up 2 bases and J gave up 2 bases, with 7 bases separating them. The CDR3 bases are TGCGCCAGCAGCTTTAGCGGACAAGAGACCCAGTACTTC. It translates to CASSFSGQETQYF.

The rearrangement uses TRBV6-1 and TRBJ1-5, with D uncertain. The CDR3 has 13 amino acids. Germline CDR1 is MNHNS and CDR2 is SASEGT. The V end was cut by 8 bases, the J end by 1 base, with 9 bases between. CDR3 DNA: TGTGCCAGCGGGAAGCTCAGCAATCAGCCCCAGCATTTT. Its translation is CASGKLSNQPQHF.

V and J are TRBV11-2 and TRBJ2-7, with 8 bases aligning to TRBD2. Germline CDR1 reads SGHAT; CDR2 reads FQNNGV. The V gene end was trimmed by 4 bases and the J gene end by 0 bases; junction bases not matched to a gene: 5. CDR3 length: 15 residues. The CDR3 spells CASSYTGTSSYEQYF. As DNA, the CDR3 is TGTGCCAGCAGCTATACCGGGACTAGCTCCTACGAGCAGTACTTC.

The chain employs TRBV29-1 and TRBJ2-3; 7 bases are shared with TRBD1. This CDR3 has 13 residues. Germline trimming cut 3 bases from V and 6 bases from J; bases unmatched to any gene: 6. Germline V gives CDR1 SQVTM, CDR2 ANQGSEA. This CDR3 is CSVDTGDRDTQYF. The CDR3 coding sequence is TGCAGCGTTGATACAGGGGATCGCGATACGCAGTATTTT.

The chain recombines TRBV5-4 with TRBJ1-4, with 8 bases lining up with TRBD1. This CDR3 comprises 15 residues. The V gene end was trimmed by 4 bases and the J gene end by 5 bases; junction bases not matched to a gene: 7. CDR1 SGHNT and CDR2 YYREEE come from the germline V gene (reference sequence). CDR3 amino acids: CASSRPGQENEKLFF. The CDR3 DNA sequence: TGTGCCAGCAGCAGGCCGGGACAGGAGAATGAAAAACTGTTTTTT. Looking up the rest from reference TRBV5-4 and TRBJ1-4 gives the full variable domain: ETGVTQSPTHLIKTRGQQVTLRCSSQSGHNTVSWYQQALGQGPQFIFQYYREEENGRGNFPPRFSGLQFPNYSSELNVNALELDDSALYLCASSRPGQENEKLFFGSGTQLSVL.

The chain couples TRBV21-1 to TRBJ2-7; TRBD2 is the table's D call, not checked against the DNA. TRBV21-1 constitutes a pseudogene. The CDR3 extends over 15 amino acids. The chain's CDR3 is CASSKEDRPDYEQYF. The CDR3, as DNA: TGTGCCAGCAGCAAGGAGGACCGTCCCGATTACGAGCAGTACTTC.

The J gene is TRBJ2-7, the V gene TRBV30, with 7 bases lining up with TRBD1. Germline-derived CDR1 and CDR2 are GTSNPN and SVGIG (reference sequence). This CDR3 spans 17 amino acids. Trimming at V came to 0 bases and at J to 3 bases, leaving 14 bases not matched to a gene. The chain's CDR3 is CAWSVLSSRGTYYEQYF. In nucleotides, the CDR3 is TGTGCCTGGAGTGTACTCTCGTCCAGGGGGACCTACTACGAGCAGTACTTC.

The chain uses TRBV18 and TRBJ1-2, with unresolved D. This CDR3 has 12 amino acids. V was cut by 6 bases and J by 3 bases, with 8 bases left in between. CDR1 and CDR2 from the germline V gene are KGHSH and LQKENI. The CDR3 DNA reads as TGTGCCAGCTCGCCCACAGACTATGGCTACACCTTC. It translates to CASSPTDYGYTF.

The chain combines TRBV10-3 with TRBJ1-4, with a possible D match to TRBD1 (5 bases). V was cut by 10 bases and J by 8 bases, with 17 bases left in between. This CDR3 spans 13 amino acids. Germline values: CDR1 ENHRY, CDR2 SYGVKD. DNA for the CDR3: TGTGCCACCAGGGCCGGCGAGATGGAAAAACTGTTTTTT. Amino acids: CATRAGEMEKLFF.

The CDR3 loop is CASSLGQSYEQYF. Here the CDR3 DNA reads TGCGCCAGCAGCTTGGGCCAGTCCTACGAGCAGTACTTC. V and J are TRBV5-1 and TRBJ2-7, with D hard to call. Between the trimmed V and J ends, which lost 0 bases and 1 base, there was a span of 5 bases. Germline CDR1 reads SGHRS; CDR2 reads YFSETQ. The CDR3 contains 13 residues. The full variable domain, its missing parts supplied by reference TRBV5-1 and TRBJ2-7, is KAGVTQTPRYLIKTRGQQVTLSCSPISGHRSVSWYQQTPGQGLQFLFEYFSETQRNKGNFPGRFSGRQFSNSRSEMNVSTLELGDSALYLCASSLGQSYEQYFGPGTRLTVT.

The gene calls are TRBV25-1 and TRBJ2-5; D might be TRBD1 (5 bases). Germline values: CDR1 MGHDK, CDR2 SYGVNS. The V end lost 3 bases, the J end lost 1 base, and 12 bases lay between the germline ends. CDR3 length: 15 residues. CDR3 protein: CASSEPDRFQETQYF. CDR3 nucleotide sequence: TGTGCCAGCAGTGAGCCCGACAGATTCCAAGAGACCCAGTACTTC.

This clone showed up just a few times. The chain carries TRBV27 and TRBJ2-2; possibly TRBD2 for D (5 bases). The length of the CDR3 is 13 residues. Germline CDR1 MNHEY, CDR2 SMNVEV (reference sequence). Trimming left V 1 base short and J 7 bases short, with 7 bases between. CDR3 sequence: CASSLFGSGELFF. CDR3 in DNA: TGTGCCAGCAGTTTATTTGGGAGCGGGGAGCTGTTTTTT.

The chain employs TRBV5-1 and TRBJ1-4, with a tentative D call TRBD1 (5 bases). The CDR3 is 15 residues long. Germline lookup yields CDR1 SGHRS and CDR2 YFSETQ. The V and J ends lost 3 bases and 6 bases respectively, with 15 bases between them. This CDR3 is CASSSAGTSYEKLFF. As DNA, the CDR3 is TGCGCCAGCAGCTCGGCCGGGACGTCTTATGAAAAACTGTTTTTT.